The 29 T cell receptor beta chains below all came from one sample that was sequenced in a study of T-cell memory formation after mild COVID-19 (dated by TCRdb to about 2021). The method behind the library was 5' RACE. TCRdb records Illumina NovaSeq 6000 as the sequencer. The public sequencing data were trimmed at Q25 with fastp and processed into clonotypes with MiXCR by TCRdb, which kept only in-frame beta chains. Each CDR3 protein appears once, grouped with its most common genes and DNA. The sample includes a few hundred thousand distinct CDR3 sequences, with 20% observed a single time. The ten top clones hold under 25% of the sample. The sequencing sample was made of PBMCs or a T cell subset sorted from them (not recorded which). All receptors derive from a man aged 18 to 30 who had mild COVID-19 (a few samples of this study predate the infection). The sample titles of this study are shuffled in the database, so cell type and time point are left out; the donor was told from shared clones.

V usage is TRBV15 and J usage is TRBJ2-3; 9 bases line up with TRBD1. V was pared by 6 bases and J by 0 bases, with 13 bases of the junction left unmatched. The CDR3 extends over 18 amino acids. CDR1 LNHNV and CDR2 YYDKDF come from the germline V gene (reference sequence). CDR3 region: CATRTQGAPIISTDTQYF. The CDR3, as DNA: TGTGCCACCAGGACACAGGGGGCACCCATTATAAGCACAGATACGCAGTATTTT.

The rearrangement links TRBV20-1 to TRBJ2-3; TRBD2 matches 9 bases. Trimming took 5 bases from V and 4 from J; bases not matched to a gene: 13. The CDR3 has 16 amino acids. Germline loops: CDR1 DFQATT, CDR2 SNEGSKA (reference sequence). The CDR3 bases are TGCAGTGCTGTGGGTGACAGCGGGGGGTACGCAGATACGCAGTATTTT. As protein: CSAVGDSGGYADTQYF.

This sequence joins TRBV20-1 and TRBJ1-5, with no clear D. The germline CDR1 and CDR2 sequences are DFQATT and SNEGSKA (reference sequence). The CDR3 is 14 amino acids. The germline V and J ends were trimmed by 6 bases and 0 bases, with 12 bases remaining between them. This CDR3 reads CSAAYGVSNQPQHF. The DNA for the CDR3 is TGCAGTGCAGCCTATGGGGTTAGCAATCAGCCCCAGCATTTT.

This clonotype was seen more than once but under ten times. The chain combines TRBV5-1 with TRBJ2-3, with D uncertain. Germline-derived CDR1 and CDR2 are SGHRS and YFSETQ. V lost 6 bases, J lost 4 bases, and 9 bases lay in between. This CDR3 spans 12 amino acids. The chain's CDR3 is CASNSEADTQYF. CDR3 bases: TGCGCCAGCAACTCCGAGGCAGATACGCAGTATTTT.

The V and J genes are TRBV7-2 and TRBJ2-3; possibly TRBD2 for D (6 bases). Germline CDR1 is SGHTA and CDR2 is FQGNSA. This CDR3 has 13 residues. Trimming took off 6 bases at V and 6 bases at J, with 13 bases between the two ends. The DNA for the CDR3 is TGTGCCAGCAGACCTACTAGCAGGGATACGCAGTATTTT. As protein: CASRPTSRDTQYF.

The chain joins TRBV20-1 to TRBJ2-3; D gene unclear. Germline V lookup: CDR1 DFQATT, CDR2 SNEGSKA (reference sequence). There are 10 residues in the CDR3. CDR3 in amino acids: CRPGTDTQYF. The CDR3 DNA is TGCAGGCCTGGCACAGATACGCAGTATTTT.

In its sample, this clonotype was seen a few times. V gene TRBV5-1 combines with J gene TRBJ2-3; 8 positions match TRBD1. This CDR3 is 15 amino acids long. The germline CDR1 and CDR2 sequences are SGHRS and YFSETQ. The V segment lost 4 bases and the J segment 6 bases; nucleotides outside the gene matches: 10. CDR3 sequence: CASSPGARGPDTQYF. For the CDR3, the DNA is TGCGCCAGCAGCCCTGGCGCCAGGGGGCCGGATACGCAGTATTTT.

This clonotype has only one observation. V is TRBV12-3 or TRBV12-4 and J is TRBJ1-2, with TRBD1 matching over 9 bases. J lost 4 bases, V lost 3 bases, and 3 bases had no gene match. There are 14 residues in the CDR3. The CDR3 sequence is CASSFTGGLYGYTF. CDR3 nucleotide sequence: TGTGCCAGCAGTTTTACAGGGGGCCTCTATGGCTACACCTTC.

V usage is TRBV5-1 and J usage is TRBJ2-7, with TRBD1 matching over 8 bases. The junction had 6 bases not matched to a gene; V was cut back by 4 bases and J by 3 bases. The CDR3 spans 14 residues. Looked up from germline, CDR1 is SGHRS and CDR2 is YFSETQ. CDR3 sequence (DNA): TGCGCCAGCAGCGCCGGGACAGGACACTACGAGCAGTACTTC. It specifies CASSAGTGHYEQYF. Looking up the rest from reference TRBV5-1 and TRBJ2-7 gives the full variable domain: KAGVTQTPRYLIKTRGQQVTLSCSPISGHRSVSWYQQTPGQGLQFLFEYFSETQRNKGNFPGRFSGRQFSNSRSEMNVSTLELGDSALYLCASSAGTGHYEQYFGPGTRLTVT.

This chain joins TRBV12-3 or TRBV12-4 and TRBJ1-4; weak D call: TRBD1 (5 bases). The germline V and J ends were trimmed by 4 bases and 8 bases, with 26 bases remaining between them. The CDR3 spans 18 residues. CDR3 sequence reads: CASSSPRLQAGSWEKLFF. In DNA, the CDR3 is TGTGCCAGCAGTTCCCCCCGCCTACAGGCGGGTAGTTGGGAAAAACTGTTTTTT.

This clonotype was picked up many times. The CDR3 spells CASSSTYTRPRADTQYF. The CDR3 nucleotides read TGCGCCAGCAGCTCGACGTATACCCGACCCCGGGCAGATACGCAGTATTTT. The chain recombines TRBV5-1 with TRBJ2-3, with D uncertain. CDR1 is SGHRS, CDR2 YFSETQ, per germline. V lost 3 bases and J lost 4, with 21 bases in between. This CDR3 has 17 amino acids.

This clonotype was observed a handful of times. The V gene is TRBV7-3, the J gene TRBJ2-2, with D uncertain. Germline CDR1 and CDR2: SGHTA and FQGTGA. With 0 bases removed from V and 6 bases from J, the gap between germline ends came to 8 bases. This CDR3 is 14 amino acids long. The CDR3 nucleotides are TGTGCCAGCAGCTTAACGCGGAAGGCCGGGGAGCTGTTTTTT. It specifies CASSLTRKAGELFF.

This clonotype has more than one count but fewer than ten. The chain uses TRBV5-1 and TRBJ2-5; D perhaps matches TRBD2 (6 bases). V lost 0 bases, J lost 1 base, and 10 bases lay in between. From germline, CDR1 is SGHRS and CDR2 YFSETQ. This CDR3 contains 15 residues. The CDR3 DNA follows: TGCGCCAGCAGCTTGGATCTGGGGGGCCAAGAGACCCAGTACTTC. This translates into CASSLDLGGQETQYF.

Only a few counts were recorded for this clonotype. This chain joins TRBV20-1 and TRBJ1-5; D unclear. Germline lookup yields CDR1 DFQATT and CDR2 SNEGSKA (reference sequence). This CDR3 has 13 residues. Trimming stripped 1 base from V and 2 bases from J, with 6 bases between. The CDR3 DNA sequence: TGCAGTGCTAGAGTGGTTGGCAATCAGCCCCAGCATTTT. Its translation is CSARVVGNQPQHF.

The chain has TRBV5-1 and TRBJ2-7; 9 bases are shared with TRBD1. This CDR3 spans 13 amino acids. Germline loops: CDR1 SGHRS, CDR2 YFSETQ. V shed 4 bases and J 7 bases; nucleotides not matched to a gene: 6. This chain's CDR3 is CASSNGQGLEQYF. The CDR3 DNA reads TGCGCCAGCAGCAACGGACAGGGGTTAGAGCAGTACTTC.

The gene calls are TRBV5-1 and TRBJ2-3, with 7 bases that match TRBD1. The CDR3 sequence is 14 residues long. Germline loops: CDR1 SGHRS, CDR2 YFSETQ. Trimming removed 4 bases from V and 4 bases from J; junction bases left unmatched: 6. In DNA, the CDR3 is TGCGCCAGCAGCGGAGTCCAGGGGGCAGATACGCAGTATTTT. It encodes CASSGVQGADTQYF.

The chain couples TRBV11-2 to TRBJ2-1, with 7 bases identical to TRBD2. V was clipped by 5 bases and J by 6 bases; unmatched bases: 10. Germline CDR1 SGHAT, CDR2 FQNNGV. The CDR3 contains 15 residues. CDR3 in DNA: TGTGCCAGCAGCCCCGGGTCCCGCGGGAGCAATGAGCAGTTCTTC. It codes for CASSPGSRGSNEQFF.

The table lists this clonotype with many counts. J is TRBJ2-2 and V is TRBV5-1, with D maybe TRBD2 (6 bases). Germline V gene data show CDR1 as SGHRS and CDR2 as YFSETQ. The CDR3 spans 16 residues. V lost 3 bases and J 4 bases, leaving 16 bases between the germline ends. This CDR3 is CASSSGPGEGTGELFF. The CDR3 DNA is TGCGCCAGCAGCTCGGGCCCGGGAGAAGGCACCGGGGAGCTGTTTTTT.

With respect to this clonotype: Mismatch with germline at one junction end may stem from a read error. The V and J genes are TRBV5-5 and TRBJ2-7; D might be TRBD2 (6 bases). This CDR3 has 12 amino acids. CDR1 is SGHKS and CDR2 is YYEKEE in the germline V gene (reference sequence). DNA for the CDR3: TGTGACAGCAGCCGGGACTGGGGTGAGCAGTACTTC. Protein product: CDSSRDWGEQYF.

The rearrangement links TRBV5-1 to TRBJ1-3; D is perhaps TRBD1 (5 bases). The V end was cut by 7 bases, the J end by 0 bases, with 14 bases between. CDR1 is SGHRS, CDR2 YFSETQ, per germline. The CDR3 runs 15 residues. The CDR3 coding sequence is TGCGCCAGCGCCCGCCAGGGAGACTCTGGAAACACCATATATTTT. Translation: CASARQGDSGNTIYF. The whole variable domain, remainder taken from reference TRBV5-1 and TRBJ1-3, is KAGVTQTPRYLIKTRGQQVTLSCSPISGHRSVSWYQQTPGQGLQFLFEYFSETQRNKGNFPGRFSGRQFSNSRSEMNVSTLELGDSALYLCASARQGDSGNTIYFGEGSWLTVV.

The chain is built from TRBV6-2 or TRBV6-3 and TRBJ1-1; 7 positions match TRBD1. Trimming removed 10 bases from V and 6 bases from J; junction bases left unmatched: 8. This CDR3 is built from 12 residues. Germline CDR1 reads MNHEY; CDR2 reads SVGEGT. The CDR3 DNA reads TGTGCCACCGAGGGGACAGCCGCTGAAGCTTTCTTT. Translated: CATEGTAAEAFF.

This clonotype has a handful of counts. V gene TRBV4-1 combines with J gene TRBJ2-7, with D tentatively TRBD1 or TRBD2 (5 bases each). V gave up 4 bases and J gave up 0 bases, with 16 bases separating them. This CDR3 is built from 16 residues. CDR1 and CDR2 (germline): MGHRA, YSYEKL. The CDR3 loop reads CASSPQWDLSSYEQYV. CDR3 DNA sequence: TGCGCCAGCAGCCCACAATGGGACCTAAGCTCCTACGAGCAGTACGTC.

This chain links TRBV20-1 with TRBJ1-4; unclear D gene. Germline CDR1 reads DFQATT; CDR2 reads SNEGSKA (reference sequence). The V end lost 3 bases, the J end lost 5 bases, and 13 bases lay between the germline ends. CDR3 length equals 14 residues. This chain's CDR3 is CSARGREWNEKLFF. The CDR3 DNA reads as TGCAGTGCTAGGGGCCGGGAGTGGAATGAAAAACTGTTTTTT.

The chain carries TRBV18 and TRBJ2-7; D unresolved. Germline V lookup: CDR1 KGHSH, CDR2 LQKENI. This CDR3 contains 13 residues. Trimming cost V 3 bases and J 2 bases, with 8 bases left between them. The DNA of the CDR3 is TGTGCCAGCTCACCGTGGGGTACCTACGAGCAGTACGTC. Translating gives CASSPWGTYEQYV.

This clonotype was counted only a few times. V is TRBV7-9 and J is TRBJ1-2; D call uncertain. The germline V and J ends were trimmed by 0 bases and 4 bases, with 12 bases remaining between them. The CDR3 has 15 residues. Germline V gives CDR1 SEHNR, CDR2 FQNEAQ (reference sequence). This CDR3 is CASSLAEGSGYGYTF. For the CDR3, the DNA is TGTGCCAGCAGCTTAGCAGAGGGTTCAGGCTATGGCTACACCTTC.

In this sample, this clonotype turned up a few times. This chain's CDR3 is CASSFTGSQETQYF. The CDR3 nucleotides are TGTGCCAGCAGCTTTACAGGGAGCCAAGAGACCCAGTACTTC. The chain joins TRBV7-3 to TRBJ2-5; D might be TRBD1 (6 bases). This CDR3 comprises 14 residues. Trimming stripped 3 bases from V and 1 base from J, with 9 bases between. From germline, CDR1 is SGHTA and CDR2 FQGTGA. The full variable domain, in which reference TRBV7-3 and TRBJ2-5 provide the parts outside the CDR3, is GAGVSQTPSNKVTEKGKYVELRCDPISGHTALYWYRQSLGQGPEFLIYFQGTGAADDSGLPNDRFFAVRPEGSVSTLKIQRTERGDSAVYLCASSFTGSQETQYFGPGTRLLVL.

This clonotype was found a few times. The chain employs TRBV7-8 and TRBJ2-7; 8 nucleotides line up with TRBD2. Germline lookup yields CDR1 SGHVS and CDR2 FQNEAQ. The V and J ends lost 3 bases and 6 bases, in that order; junction bases with no gene match: 16. The CDR3 length is 17 residues. For the CDR3, the DNA is TGTGCCAGCAGCTTTCAGTCGAGACTAGCGCCGAGTATCGAGCAGTACTTC. Its protein is CASSFQSRLAPSIEQYF.

Here the CDR3 DNA reads TGTGCCAGCAGCCCTGGGGATTCGCGGAGCTACACCTTC. It codes for CASSPGDSRSYTF. The chain combines TRBV4-2 with TRBJ1-2; D gene ambiguous. The CDR3 covers 13 residues. The germline V and J ends were trimmed by 4 bases and 9 bases, with 15 bases remaining between them. Germline assignment: CDR1 LGHNA and CDR2 YNFKEQ.

V usage is TRBV6-5 and J usage is TRBJ2-6, with no clear D. V gave up 0 bases and J gave up 0 bases, with 9 bases separating them. This CDR3 contains 17 residues. In germline, CDR1 is MNHEY, CDR2 SVGAGI. CDR3 sequence: CASSYSTHLSGANVLTF. The CDR3 DNA follows: TGTGCCAGCAGTTACTCCACTCACCTCTCTGGGGCCAACGTCCTGACTTTC.